This TCR beta chain emerged from a study of CD8+ T cells in alopecia areata. Samples from alopecia areata patients were lesional scalp punch biopsies and peripheral blood. With respect to this clone: Its antigen is unknown.

Investigators isolated RNA and reverse transcribed it into cDNA to act as the sequencing template. Data came from immunoSEQ multiplex PCR; TCRdb stores just in-frame clones and leaves some out. The sample records 110,000 or so clones, 55% to 60% being singletons. Germline V CDR1 and CDR2: SNHLY, FYNNEI. This CDR3 has 11 residues. V was clipped by 3 bases and J by 5 bases, with 2 bases between them. Study-level findings and limits: More clonal than normal scalp was lesional scalp, particularly alopecia totalis/universalis. It was less clear whether patients shared TCRs than it was in mice, possibly because of HLA. Scalp sequencing captures resident alphabeta T cells of normal skin too.

The chain couples TRBV2 to TRBJ2-1; D remains unclear. The source is a human donor with alopecia areata. Sequenced: NKG2D-low CD8+ T cells sorted from blood. For the CDR3, the DNA is TGTGCCAGCAGTGAGAACAATGAGCAGTTCTTC. Amino acid sequence: CASSENNEQFF.